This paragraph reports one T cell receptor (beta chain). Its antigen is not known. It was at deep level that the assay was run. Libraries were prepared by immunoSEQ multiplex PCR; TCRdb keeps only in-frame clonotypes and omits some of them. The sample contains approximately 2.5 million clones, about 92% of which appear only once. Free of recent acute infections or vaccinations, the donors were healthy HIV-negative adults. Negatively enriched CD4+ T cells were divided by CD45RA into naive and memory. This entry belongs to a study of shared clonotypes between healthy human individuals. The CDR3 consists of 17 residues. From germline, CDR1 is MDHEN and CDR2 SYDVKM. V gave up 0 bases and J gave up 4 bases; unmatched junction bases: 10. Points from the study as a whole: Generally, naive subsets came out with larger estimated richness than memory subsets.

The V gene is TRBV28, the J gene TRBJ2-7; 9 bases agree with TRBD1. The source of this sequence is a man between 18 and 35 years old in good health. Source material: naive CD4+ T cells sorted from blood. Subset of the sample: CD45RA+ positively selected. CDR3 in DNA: TGTGCCAGCAGTTTATGGGGACAGGGTCTACTCCTTTACGAGCAGTACTTC. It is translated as CASSLWGQGLLLYEQYF.